Listed here are 26 T cell receptor beta chains from one sample, sequenced in a study of identical twins. TCRdb re-derived calls from the 5' RACE reads in MiXCR, one entry per CDR3 protein. The sample includes fewer than 500,000 distinct CDR3 sequences, around 15% seen only once; the top ten take approximately 0.98%. Another study also made use of these data, one on yellow fever vaccine responses in identical twins.

Source material: CD4+ T cells sorted from blood. These TCRs come from a woman aged 18-35 years in good health.

J is TRBJ2-7 and V is TRBV3-1, with TRBD2 matching 13 bases. Germline V gene lookup returns CDR1 LGHDT and CDR2 YNNKEL (reference sequence). The CDR3 totals 17 residues. J gave up 3 bases and V 3 bases, and 8 bases lay outside the gene matches. CDR3 bases: TGTGCCAGCAGCCACATGGGACTAGCGGGGAGATTCTACGAGCAGTACTTC. Translated, it gives CASSHMGLAGRFYEQYF.

The chain uses TRBV30 and TRBJ2-3; no reliable D call. The CDR3 totals 13 residues. Germline V gene sequence: CDR1 GTSNPN, CDR2 SVGIG (reference sequence). V lost 0 bases to trimming and J lost 2 bases, with 6 bases between them. The CDR3 here is CAWSVDFTDTQYF. CDR3 DNA sequence: TGTGCCTGGAGTGTAGACTTCACAGATACGCAGTATTTT.

This clonotype was seen a handful of times. V usage is TRBV25-1 and J usage is TRBJ2-1, with D maybe TRBD2 (5 bases). This CDR3 contains 13 residues. V dropped 6 bases and J dropped 6 bases, with 12 bases sitting between them. Germline CDR1 reads MGHDK; CDR2 reads SYGVNS. The CDR3, as DNA: TGTGCCAGCAGGGGTACGGGGTTCAATGAGCAGTTCTTC. Translating gives CASRGTGFNEQFF.

The chain couples TRBV20-1 to TRBJ2-3, with 11 bases matching TRBD2. With 3 bases clipped from V and 7 bases from J, the junction kept 9 bases outside the gene matches. This CDR3 comprises 15 residues. CDR1 is DFQATT, CDR2 SNEGSKA, per germline (reference sequence). The CDR3 is CSASVTSGSSYTQYF. The CDR3 coding sequence is TGCAGTGCTAGCGTTACTAGCGGGAGTTCATATACGCAGTATTTT.

This chain links TRBV6-1 with TRBJ2-5; a weak D match, TRBD2 (8 bases). Germline CDR1 MNHNS, CDR2 SASEGT. V was cut by 8 bases and J by 2 bases, with 27 bases left in between. This CDR3 has 18 residues. CDR3 in amino acids: CASHEIRGGQRLQETQYF. DNA for the CDR3: TGTGCCAGCCATGAGATCCGGGGGGGACAGCGACTTCAAGAGACCCAGTACTTC.

The chain is built from TRBV7-3 and TRBJ2-1; perhaps TRBD1 as D (5 bases). Trimming removed 5 bases at V and 5 bases at J, with 13 bases between. This CDR3 comprises 14 residues. Germline CDR1 is SGHTA and CDR2 is FQGTGA. The CDR3 bases are TGTGCCAGCAGCGGTCCAGGGTCCGACAATGAGCAGTTCTTC. It yields the protein CASSGPGSDNEQFF.

This clonotype has at least ten counts. CDR3 bases: TGCAGCGTTGGTCGGGGTTATGGCTACACCTTC. It is translated as CSVGRGYGYTF. The chain combines TRBV29-1 with TRBJ1-2, with D unresolved. The CDR3 is 11 residues long. The germline V gene has CDR1 SQVTM and CDR2 ANQGSEA. The V end was cut by 4 bases, the J end by 5 bases, with 8 bases between.

In this sample, this clonotype turned up a few times. The genes are TRBV5-5 and TRBJ2-3, with D perhaps TRBD1 (6 bases). V lost 3 bases and J lost 2, with 13 bases in between. Per the germline V gene, CDR1 is SGHKS and CDR2 is YYEKEE (reference sequence). This CDR3 is 15 amino acids long. DNA for the CDR3: TGTGCCAGCAGCTCGTACCGGACAGCCACAGATACGCAGTATTTT. Its translation: CASSSYRTATDTQYF. The full variable domain, its missing parts supplied by reference TRBV5-5 and TRBJ2-3, is DAGVTQSPTHLIKTRGQQVTLRCSPISGHKSVSWYQQVLGQGPQFIFQYYEKEERGRGNFPDRFSARQFPNYSSELNVNALLLGDSALYLCASSSYRTATDTQYFGPGTRLTVL.

This clonotype was observed a few times. The chain has TRBV29-1 and TRBJ2-2; D unresolved. Looked up from germline, CDR1 is SQVTM and CDR2 is ANQGSEA. The CDR3 loop spans 14 amino acids. The V end was cut by 0 bases, the J end by 3 bases, with 8 bases between. The CDR3 sequence: CSVEDNGHTGELFF. For the CDR3, the DNA is TGCAGCGTTGAAGATAACGGCCACACCGGGGAGCTGTTTTTT.

The sample holds a few counts of this clonotype. The CDR3 is CASSFFDRGEQYF. CDR3 sequence (DNA): TGTGCCAGCAGCTTTTTCGACAGGGGCGAGCAGTACTTC. The V gene is TRBV7-2, the J gene TRBJ2-7; 8 nucleotides agree with TRBD1. This CDR3 is 13 amino acids long. Germline CDR1 SGHTA, CDR2 FQGNSA. J was trimmed by 6 bases and V by 3 bases; bases with no gene match: 4.

With regard to this clonotype: Germline is not matched at one junction end, which may reflect a read error. The chain employs TRBV28 and TRBJ2-7; 12 bases line up with TRBD2. Per germline, CDR1 MDHEN and CDR2 SYDVKM. The CDR3 spans 15 residues. CDR3 in amino acids: CASSLSTSGSYVQYF. Here the CDR3 DNA reads TGTGCCAGCAGCCTATCGACTAGCGGGAGCTACGTGCAGTACTTC.

This clonotype was found a few times. This chain joins TRBV30 and TRBJ2-6, with D possibly being TRBD2 (6 bases). Germline CDR1 GTSNPN, CDR2 SVGIG (reference sequence). This CDR3 comprises 16 residues. V dropped 4 bases and J dropped 2 bases, with 15 bases sitting between them. CDR3 sequence: CAWMGVGGPGANVLTF. CDR3 sequence (DNA): TGTGCCTGGATGGGGGTCGGGGGACCTGGGGCCAACGTCCTGACTTTC.

The sample holds a few counts of this clonotype. The chain has TRBV6-1 and TRBJ2-3, with unresolved D. Germline CDR1 reads MNHNS; CDR2 reads SASEGT. This CDR3 spans 16 amino acids. V was pared by 6 bases and J by 5 bases, with 21 bases between. Written as DNA, the CDR3 is TGTGCCAGCAGCCTAGGCACTACAAATTACGGAGATACGCAGTATTTT. This encodes CASSLGTTNYGDTQYF.

In this sample, this clonotype turned up a few times. The rearrangement joins TRBV18 to TRBJ2-4; 8 bases fit TRBD2. The germline V gene has CDR1 KGHSH and CDR2 LQKENI. This CDR3 comprises 15 residues. The V gene end was trimmed by 4 bases and the J gene end by 7 bases; junction bases not matched to a gene: 9. The CDR3 nucleotides are TGTGCCAGCTCACTCTGGGGAGCGGGAGAGAACATTCAGTACTTC. This codes for CASSLWGAGENIQYF.

There are a few counts of this clonotype. CDR3 amino acids: CSASRNEKLFF. In DNA form, the CDR3 reads TGCAGTGCTAGCAGGAATGAAAAACTGTTTTTT. The V call is TRBV20-1, the J call TRBJ1-4; D remains unclear. This CDR3 has 11 residues. Germline loops: CDR1 DFQATT, CDR2 SNEGSKA (reference sequence). Deletions cut 3 bases from V and 5 bases from J, with 4 bases between.

A few counts support this clonotype. The rearrangement joins TRBV5-1 to TRBJ2-5; no firm D call. The CDR3 covers 13 residues. The ends were cut back, 1 base at V and 5 bases at J, with 9 bases in the middle. Germline assignment: CDR1 SGHRS and CDR2 YFSETQ. The CDR3: CASSLLPRETQYF. The DNA of the CDR3 is TGCGCCAGCAGCTTGTTGCCCCGGGAGACCCAGTACTTC.

This clonotype occurred a few times. The chain recombines TRBV9 with TRBJ2-3; TRBD2 is a possible D gene (7 bases). The CDR3 runs 16 residues. Trimming removed 0 bases at V and 6 bases at J, with 17 bases between. Germline V lookup: CDR1 SGDLS, CDR2 YYNGEE. DNA for the CDR3: TGTGCCAGCAGCGTAGCTATTGGGGGGGGCTTGGATACGCAGTATTTT. It codes for CASSVAIGGGLDTQYF.

This chain links TRBV7-9 with TRBJ2-3; TRBD2 agrees at 7 bases. Germline V CDR1 and CDR2: SEHNR, FQNEAQ (reference sequence). The J segment lost 2 bases and the V segment lost 4 bases, leaving 3 bases of the junction unmatched. This CDR3 has 14 amino acids. The CDR3 spells CASSSGLHTDTQYF. CDR3 coding DNA: TGTGCCAGCAGCTCGGGACTACACACAGATACGCAGTATTTT.

This clonotype was recorded a few times. The gene calls are TRBV2 and TRBJ1-1, with a tentative D call TRBD1 (5 bases). This CDR3 is built from 14 residues. V was pared by 4 bases and J by 0 bases, with 9 bases between. From germline, CDR1 is SNHLY and CDR2 FYNNEI. The CDR3 protein is CASSVGQVNTEAFF. Written as DNA, the CDR3 is TGTGCCAGCAGTGTGGGGCAGGTGAACACTGAAGCTTTCTTT.

The chain combines TRBV20-1 with TRBJ2-1; 8 bases map to TRBD2. This CDR3 spans 16 amino acids. The V and J ends lost 5 bases and 2 bases, in that order; junction bases with no gene match: 11. CDR1 and CDR2 (germline): DFQATT, SNEGSKA (reference sequence). The CDR3 protein is CSAGPAGGITYNEQFF. In DNA, the CDR3 is TGCAGTGCTGGACCCGCGGGGGGCATCACCTACAATGAGCAGTTCTTC.

This sequence joins TRBV6-1 and TRBJ2-1, with D unclear. The CDR3 is 13 amino acids. V was pared by 4 bases and J by 6 bases, with 10 bases between. The V gene's germline CDR1 is MNHNS and CDR2 SASEGT. CDR3 DNA sequence: TGTGCCAGCAGTGTACGGCAGATCAATGAGCAGTTCTTC. Translating it yields CASSVRQINEQFF.

This clonotype was seen only a few times. V is TRBV12-3 or TRBV12-4 and J is TRBJ1-5; tentatively, D is TRBD1 (5 bases). This CDR3 spans 17 amino acids. Trimming left V 4 bases short and J 1 base short, with 17 bases between. The CDR3 is CASSSRGWGGSNQPQHF. In nucleotides, the CDR3 is TGTGCCAGCAGTTCCCGGGGGTGGGGCGGCAGCAATCAGCCCCAGCATTTT.

In its sample, this clonotype was seen many times. V gene TRBV7-9 combines with J gene TRBJ2-5; D possibly corresponds to TRBD1 (6 bases). The CDR3 totals 14 residues. Trimming cost V 1 base and J 5 bases, with 11 bases left between them. CDR1 is SEHNR and CDR2 is FQNEAQ in the germline V gene (reference sequence). Here the CDR3 reads CASSLGQVGETQYF. The DNA of the CDR3 is TGTGCCAGCAGCTTAGGACAGGTCGGCGAGACCCAGTACTTC.

The rearrangement uses TRBV12-5 and TRBJ2-1, with a possible D match to TRBD2 (7 bases). With 0 bases removed from V and 6 bases from J, the gap between germline ends came to 15 bases. Per the germline V gene, CDR1 is LGHNT and CDR2 is FRNRAP. There are 16 residues in the CDR3. This CDR3 is CASGLVRGGSTNEQFF. CDR3 bases: TGTGCTAGTGGTTTGGTAAGGGGGGGATCTACCAATGAGCAGTTCTTC.

This CDR3 is CASSYTGYYEQYF. In DNA form, the CDR3 reads TGTGCCAGCAGTTACACAGGCTACTACGAGCAGTACTTC. The chain recombines TRBV6-5 with TRBJ2-7, with D perhaps matching TRBD1 (5 bases). CDR3 size: 13 residues. Germline V lookup: CDR1 MNHEY, CDR2 SVGAGI. Trimming took 2 bases from V and 3 from J, leaving 8 bases between them.

The gene calls are TRBV7-2 and TRBJ1-2, with TRBD1 matching 7 bases. The CDR3 runs to 14 residues. Germline V gives CDR1 SGHTA, CDR2 FQGNSA. J gave up 0 bases and V 4 bases, and 2 bases lay outside the gene matches. CDR3 bases: TGTGCCAGCAGCTCGGGACAGTCTAACTATGGCTACACCTTC. Its translation is CASSSGQSNYGYTF. Based on the CDR3 plus reference TRBV7-2 and TRBJ1-2, the full variable domain is GAGVSQSPSNKVTEKGKDVELRCDPISGHTALYWYRQSLGQGLEFLIYFQGNSAPDKSGLPSDRFSAERTGGSVSTLTIQRTQQEDSAVYLCASSSGQSNYGYTFGSGTRLTVV.